This T cell receptor (beta chain) was captured by sequencing in a study of control samples from healthy donors and cancer patients. The CDR3 has 14 residues. CDR1 SNHLY and CDR2 FYNNEI come from the germline V gene. Trimming took 2 bases from V and 7 from J, leaving 9 bases between them. The repertoire was sequenced with immunoSEQ multiplex PCR; TCRdb's copy has only in-frame clones and lacks some. Of tens of thousands of clones in the sample, 75% to 90% were seen once. This chain uses TRBV2 with TRBJ1-6; no firm D call. This TCR was recovered from a man aged 50-60 years in good health. Sequenced: blood. In DNA form, the CDR3 reads TGTGCCAGCAGTGAACAAGCGGAGAATTCACCCCTCCACTTT. This codes for CASSEQAENSPLHF.